What follows is one T cell receptor (beta chain) and its context. The antigen is unknown. This record belongs to a study of OX40 agonist ivuxolimab in advanced cancers. Turning to the study itself: Under the entry rules, prior anti-PD-1, anti-PD-L1 or anti-CTLA-4 therapy was allowed, and about 40% had some.

Study-wide results and caveats: The study found that CD8+ T cells averaged more expanded clones than CD4+. Blood T cells, both CD4+ and CD8+, expanded clonally by week 6 at 0.1 to 3.0 mg/kg.

Sequenced by immunoSEQ multiplex PCR; TCRdb stores in-frame clones only, minus some. The table includes around 99,000 clones, 90% detected once. CDR3 size: 15 residues. Per germline, CDR1 SGHVS and CDR2 FQNEAQ. V was trimmed by 5 bases and J by 0 bases, leaving 11 bases between them. This clonotype was sampled from an adult with an advanced solid tumor such as melanoma, head and neck, liver or kidney cancer. The chain links TRBV7-8 to TRBJ1-3; unclear D gene. This specimen consisted of CD4+ or CD8+ T cells sorted from blood, obtained in a trial of the OX40 agonist ivuxolimab. CDR3 protein: CASSRDQNSGNTIYF. CDR3 bases: TGTGCCAGCAGCAGGGATCAAAACTCTGGAAACACCATATATTTT.